The 27 T cell receptor beta chains below come from one sample, sequenced in a study of metastatic and nonmetastatic thyroid tumors. TCRdb recomputed clones from the PCR reads via MiXCR. The table lists more than 35,000 clones, approximately 18% of them singletons. Thyroid surgery took place with no prior treatment in any patient. The specimen was blood. The receptors originated from a male donor with papillary thyroid cancer or a benign thyroid nodule (not recorded which). Some clones in this sample may be carry-over from other donors' samples.

This clone appeared many times. The chain carries TRBV9 and TRBJ1-3; D might be TRBD1 (6 bases). The CDR3 contains 15 residues. The V gene's germline CDR1 is SGDLS and CDR2 YYNGEE. V lost 4 bases and J 3 bases, leaving 14 bases between the germline ends. CDR3 nucleotides: TGTGCCAGCAGCCCGACGGACAGCTATGGAAACACCATATATTTT. This translates into CASSPTDSYGNTIYF.

The chain combines TRBV6-1 with TRBJ1-6, with D unclear. CDR3 size: 17 residues. V lost 6 bases and J lost 5, with 20 bases in between. The germline gives CDR1 MNHNS, CDR2 SASEGT. The CDR3 DNA is TGTGCCAGCAGCAAAAAGCAAGGGAGTTCAGATAATTCACCCCTCCACTTT. Amino acids: CASSKKQGSSDNSPLHF.

With regard to this clone: A much larger clonotype is one base distant, so this may be a read error. V gene TRBV7-2 combines with J gene TRBJ2-3; D may be TRBD1 (5 bases). The CDR3 totals 14 residues. The germline V gene has CDR1 SGHTA and CDR2 FQGNSA. V lost 2 bases and J lost 4, with 10 bases in between. The CDR3 bases are TGTGCCAGCAGCTTACAAACAGGCGCAGATACGCAGTATTTT. It specifies CASSLQTGADTQYF. Full variable domain (rest looked up from reference TRBV7-2 and TRBJ2-3): GAGVSQSPSNKVTEKGKDVELRCDPISGHTALYWYRQSLGQGLEFLIYFQGNSAPDKSGLPSDRFSAERTGGSVSTLTIQRTQQEDSAVYLCASSLQTGADTQYFGPGTRLTVL.

This clone was counted many times. The chain carries TRBV6-1 and TRBJ2-1, with a weak D call TRBD1 (5 bases). The CDR3 consists of 12 residues. Germline CDR1 reads MNHNS; CDR2 reads SASEGT. The V end was cut by 6 bases, the J end by 11 bases, with 14 bases between. The CDR3 DNA reads as TGTGCCAGCAGGCCAGGGCCCCACCAGCAGTTCTTC. As protein: CASRPGPHQQFF.

This clone occurred many times. The V and J genes are TRBV10-3 and TRBJ1-1, with a weak D call TRBD1 (6 bases). Germline V gene data show CDR1 as ENHRY and CDR2 as SYGVKD. The CDR3 extends over 13 amino acids. Trimming removed 3 bases from V and 1 base from J, with 6 bases in between. The CDR3 region has the DNA TGTGCCATCAGTGACAGGGGGAACACTGAAGCTTTCTTT. This codes for CAISDRGNTEAFF.

This clone was observed many times. The sample contains more than one DNA sequence encoding this CDR3. The chain couples TRBV2 to TRBJ2-5; D not certain. The CDR3 consists of 11 residues. Trimming took off 1 base at V and 5 bases at J, with 2 bases between the two ends. The germline V gene has CDR1 SNHLY and CDR2 FYNNEI. The CDR3 sequence is CASSEGETQYF. The CDR3 DNA follows: TGTGCCAGCAGTGAAGGGGAGACCCAGTACTTC.

This clone was observed a handful of times. The CDR3 carries no conserved terminal phenylalanine or tryptophan, so it likely arises from a read error. The V gene is TRBV6-2 or TRBV6-3, the J gene TRBJ2-1; weak D call: TRBD2 (5 bases). Germline V lookup: CDR1 MNHEY, CDR2 SVGEGT. The CDR3 loop spans 15 amino acids. In DNA form, the CDR3 reads TGTGCCAGCATTTACTCCGGGGTTTCCTACAATGAGCAGTTCTCC. Translating gives CASIYSGVSYNEQFS.

The table lists this clone with many counts. V and J are TRBV2 and TRBJ2-2, with 9 bases fitting TRBD2. Losses at the gene ends were 8 bases for V and 0 bases for J; bases not matched to a gene: 10. The V gene's germline CDR1 is SNHLY and CDR2 FYNNEI. This CDR3 is built from 17 residues. CDR3 bases: TGTGCCAGCTCCCGGGGGGCGGGGGGGCCGAACACCGGGGAGCTGTTTTTT. It yields the protein CASSRGAGGPNTGELFF.

In the case of this clone: The junction differs from germline at one of its ends, possibly a read error. This chain connects TRBV20-1 to TRBJ2-2; TRBD2 is a possible D gene (5 bases). The CDR3 sequence is 14 residues long. CDR1 and CDR2 from the germline V gene are DFQATT and SNEGSKA (reference sequence). CDR3 protein: CSAILYSNTGEPFF. The CDR3 DNA follows: TGCAGTGCTATTCTGTACTCGAACACCGGGGAGCCGTTTTTT.

This clone occurred many times. The chain has TRBV19 and TRBJ2-5; D is perhaps TRBD1 (6 bases). In germline, CDR1 is LNHDA, CDR2 SQIVND (reference sequence). V lost 0 bases, J lost 4 bases, and 15 bases lay in between. CDR3 length equals 16 residues. In nucleotides, the CDR3 is TGTGCCAGTAGTATAGATCGCCCGGGACACTCAGAGACCCAGTACTTC. It specifies CASSIDRPGHSETQYF.

This clone showed up just a few times. The chain is built from TRBV27 and TRBJ1-6; maybe TRBD1 (5 bases). V was clipped by 0 bases and J by 8 bases, with 14 bases between them. The germline gives CDR1 MNHEY, CDR2 SMNVEV (reference sequence). The CDR3 loop spans 16 amino acids. Written as DNA, the CDR3 is TGTGCCAGCAGTTTATCGGGACTTCCGATGGATTCACCCCTCCACTTT. It is translated as CASSLSGLPMDSPLHF.

This clone was seen only a few times. The gene calls are TRBV6-1 and TRBJ2-7; 9 bases line up with TRBD1. The CDR3 sequence is 16 residues long. The V gene's germline CDR1 is MNHNS and CDR2 SASEGT. V trimming: 3 bases; J trimming: 2 bases; junction bases outside the gene matches: 8. Here the CDR3 DNA reads TGTGCCAGCAGTGATCGGCCGGGACAGGGACCCTACGAGCAGTACTTC. Encoded protein: CASSDRPGQGPYEQYF.

Comment on this clone: A much larger clone lies one base from this, so it may be a read error. The same CDR3 also results from other DNA sequences found in this sample. CDR3 loop: CASSPGLAGGQETQYF. The CDR3 region has the DNA TGTGCCAGCAGCCCGGGACTAGCGGGGGGCCAAGAGACCCAATACTTC. V and J are TRBV12-3 or TRBV12-4 and TRBJ2-5; 15 bases are a match to TRBD2. The length of the CDR3 is 16 residues.

This clone was seen only a few times. This chain connects TRBV10-3 to TRBJ2-7; D gene ambiguous. CDR3 length: 12 residues. Trimming pared 7 bases from V and 0 bases from J, leaving 7 bases between. CDR1 and CDR2 from the germline V gene are ENHRY and SYGVKD. The CDR3 nucleotides read TGTGCCATCAAGGCAGCCTCCTACGAGCAGTACTTC. This codes for CAIKAASYEQYF.

This clone was found a few times. Sequence at one end of the junction differs from germline and may be a read error. The CDR3 reads CASSIGYINTEAFF. CDR3 in DNA: TGTGCCAGTAGCATAGGTTACATAAACACTGAAGCTTTCTTT. The genes are TRBV19 and TRBJ1-1; D is ambiguous. The length of the CDR3 is 14 residues. Germline V lookup: CDR1 LNHDA, CDR2 SQIVND (reference sequence).

This clone was counted ten times or more. This sequence joins TRBV10-2 and TRBJ2-1; possibly TRBD1 for D (8 bases). The CDR3 spans 14 residues. The germline V gene encodes CDR1 WSHSY and CDR2 SAAADI. The V gene lost 8 bases and the J gene lost 8 bases, with 19 bases spanning the gap. DNA for the CDR3: TGCGCCAGCCATGACAGGGGCGGGAGCGATGAGCAGTTCTTC. It is translated as CASHDRGGSDEQFF.

The genes are TRBV7-3 and TRBJ2-1; D is unresolved. This CDR3 region has 15 residues. Germline assignment: CDR1 SGHTA and CDR2 FQGTGA. The ends were cut back, 4 bases at V and 2 bases at J, with 12 bases in the middle. As DNA, the CDR3 is TGTGCCAGCAGCTCCCAGGTGGCCCCCTACAATGAGCAGTTCTTC. Translated: CASSSQVAPYNEQFF.

The table lists this clone with many counts. The genes are TRBV27 and TRBJ2-2; D is possibly TRBD2 (7 bases). Germline V CDR1 and CDR2: MNHEY, SMNVEV (reference sequence). Trimming removed 4 bases at V and 3 bases at J, with 9 bases between. The CDR3 is made up of 14 amino acids. This CDR3 reads CASSWGGDTGELFF. Here the CDR3 DNA reads TGTGCCAGCAGTTGGGGGGGCGACACCGGGGAGCTGTTTTTT.

V and J are TRBV19 and TRBJ1-3; D is ambiguous. The CDR3 is 13 residues long. CDR1 LNHDA and CDR2 SQIVND come from the germline V gene (reference sequence). The germline V and J ends were trimmed by 10 bases and 0 bases, with 10 bases remaining between them. The CDR3 coding sequence is TGTGCCATTATGACCCACTCTGGAAACACCATATATTTT. The encoded protein is CAIMTHSGNTIYF.

This clone was detected ten times or more. Additional DNA sequences in this sample encode the identical CDR3. J is TRBJ2-1 and V is TRBV7-3, with 7 bases identical to TRBD2. The CDR3 runs 16 residues. With V trimmed by 0 bases and J by 8 bases, 10 bases remained unmatched. Germline CDR1 reads SGHTA; CDR2 reads FQGTGA. This CDR3 is CASSLTGTNLFHEQFF. The CDR3 bases are TGTGCCAGCAGCTTAACCGGGACTAATCTTTTCCATGAGCAGTTCTTC.

This clone has ten or more counts. V and J are TRBV20-1 and TRBJ1-2; D is unresolved. The CDR3 runs 13 residues. Trimming took 6 bases from V and 6 from J, leaving 17 bases between them. Per the germline V gene, CDR1 is DFQATT and CDR2 is SNEGSKA (reference sequence). The CDR3 sequence is CSARSGGRDGYTF. The CDR3 bases are TGCAGTGCCCGATCGGGAGGGCGCGATGGCTACACCTTC.

This clone has at least ten counts. This chain connects TRBV7-9 to TRBJ1-1; D is uncertain. Germline lookup yields CDR1 SEHNR and CDR2 FQNEAQ (reference sequence). The CDR3 runs 12 residues. V dropped 1 base and J dropped 7 bases, with 7 bases sitting between them. The CDR3 nucleotides are TGTGCCAGCAGCTTAGAGGCGGTTGAAGCTTTCTTT. Amino acids: CASSLEAVEAFF.

This clone was seen a few times. This may arise from a read error, as a much more abundant clone is one base away. The gene calls are TRBV27 and TRBJ1-1; perhaps TRBD1 as D (5 bases). CDR1 and CDR2 (germline): MNHEY, SMNVEV (reference sequence). The CDR3 spans 13 residues. The CDR3 region has the DNA TGTGTCAGCAGTTATAGCGGGGGGACTGAAGCTTTCTTT. Protein: CVSSYSGGTEAFF.

This clone occurred many times. A much larger clone sits a single nucleotide away, making a read error possible. The chain employs TRBV11-2 and TRBJ2-1; TRBD2 matches at 12 bases. V shed 1 base, J shed 6 bases, and the junction held 7 bases outside the gene matches. The CDR3 extends over 17 amino acids. Per germline, CDR1 SGHAT and CDR2 FQNNGV. In DNA form, the CDR3 reads TGTGCCAGCAGCTTAGTAGCTAGCGGGAGGGCCCTCAATGAGCAGTTCTTC. Residues: CASSLVASGRALNEQFF.

This clone appeared many times. CDR3 in DNA: TGCAGCGGAGGGACCCTGGGGGACAATGAGCAGTTCTTC. This gives the protein CSGGTLGDNEQFF. The chain has TRBV29-1 and TRBJ2-1; D could derive from TRBD1 or TRBD2 (5 bases each). Deletions cut 7 bases from V and 5 bases from J, with 15 bases between. Germline V gene data show CDR1 as SQVTM and CDR2 as ANQGSEA. This CDR3 has 13 residues.

A word on this clone: An end of the junction differs from the germline gene, which may be a read error. The V gene is TRBV11-1, the J gene TRBJ2-1; tentatively, D is TRBD2 (6 bases). This CDR3 is built from 15 residues. Germline CDR1 is SGHAT and CDR2 is FQDESV (reference sequence). This chain's CDR3 is CVSSSQTSSYNEQFF. CDR3 DNA: TGTGTCAGCAGCTCCCAGACTAGCTCCTACAATGAGCAGTTCTTC.

Ten or more counts support this clone. The genes are TRBV19 and TRBJ1-2; D gene ambiguous. Germline V CDR1 and CDR2: LNHDA, SQIVND (reference sequence). The CDR3 is 12 residues long. V was shortened by 5 bases and J by 8 bases, with 12 bases between the two germline ends. Here the CDR3 reads CASSSRTWGYTF. Written as DNA, the CDR3 is TGTGCCAGTAGTTCTCGGACCTGGGGCTACACCTTC.